This TCR beta chain originates from a study of blood T cells in healthy people across ages. Through a sample-barcoded 5' primer and a J-beta primer mix, a second PCR was run for about 6 to 12 cycles. TCRdb fed the 5' RACE reads into MiXCR, producing one record per CDR3 protein. The table includes approximately 730,000 distinct CDR3 sequences, about 53% detected once. The CDR3 is 8 residues long. The germline CDR1 and CDR2 sequences are DFQATT and SNEGSKA (reference sequence). The rearrangement links TRBV20-1 to TRBJ2-5; D is undetermined. The clonotype originates from a man older than 75 in good health. Sequenced: blood. CDR3 sequence reads: CSAGTQYF. Written as DNA, the CDR3 is TGCAGCGCCGGGACCCAGTACTTC.